This TCR beta chain was found in a study of shared clonotypes between healthy human individuals. The overall study: Each donor had three CD4 naive, three CD4 memory, two CD8 naive and one CD8 memory plate.

The study separated CD4+ cells into CD45RA+ naive and CD45RA-negative memory subsets. Note on this clone: Its antigen is as yet unknown.

Study-wide results and caveats: Donors were few, which limited the genetic and exposure-history diversity represented. Researchers found naive subsets generally carried larger estimated richness than memory subsets.

CDR1 is LNHDA, CDR2 SQIVND, per germline (reference sequence). Deletions cut 7 bases from V and 7 bases from J, with 23 bases between. The CDR3 is 16 amino acids. Profiled with immunoSEQ multiplex PCR; TCRdb holds only in-frame clones, not every one. The data contain some 2.4 million clones, 93% of them seen just once; the ten biggest clones take up approximately 0.35%. The chain joins TRBV19 to TRBJ1-5; maybe TRBD1 (5 bases). This TCR was recovered from a man in his late teens or twenties in good health. Some clones in this sample may be carry-over from other donors' samples. The sequenced sample consisted of naive CD4+ T cells from PBMCs. This sample's subset: CD45RA+ positively selected. CDR3 nucleotides: TGTGCCAGTACCCCCGGCAGCCAGGGAAAGATCCAGCCCCAGCATTTT. It codes for CASTPGSQGKIQPQHF.